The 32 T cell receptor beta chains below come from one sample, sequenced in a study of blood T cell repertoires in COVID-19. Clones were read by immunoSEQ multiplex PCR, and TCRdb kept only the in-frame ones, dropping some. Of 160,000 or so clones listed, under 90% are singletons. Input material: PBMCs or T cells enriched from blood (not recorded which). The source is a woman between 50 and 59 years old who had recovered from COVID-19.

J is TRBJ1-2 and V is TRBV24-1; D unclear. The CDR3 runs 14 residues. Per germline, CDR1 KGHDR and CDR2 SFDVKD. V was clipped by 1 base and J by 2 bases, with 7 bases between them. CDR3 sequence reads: CATSDFSRNYGYTF. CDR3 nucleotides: TGTGCCACCAGTGATTTCTCTAGGAACTATGGCTACACCTTC.

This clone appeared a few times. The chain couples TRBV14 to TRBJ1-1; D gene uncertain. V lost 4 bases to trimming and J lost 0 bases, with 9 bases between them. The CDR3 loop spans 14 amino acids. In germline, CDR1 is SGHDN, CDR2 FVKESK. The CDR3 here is CASSPVQVNTEAFF. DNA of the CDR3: TGTGCCAGCAGCCCCGTCCAGGTGAACACTGAAGCTTTCTTT.

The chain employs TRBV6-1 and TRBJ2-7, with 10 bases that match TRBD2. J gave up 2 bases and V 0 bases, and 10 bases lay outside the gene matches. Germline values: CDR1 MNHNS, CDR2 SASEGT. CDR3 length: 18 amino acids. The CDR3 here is CASSEALRTSGAAYEQYF. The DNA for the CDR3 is TGTGCCAGCAGTGAAGCTCTCCGGACTAGCGGAGCTGCCTACGAGCAGTACTTC.

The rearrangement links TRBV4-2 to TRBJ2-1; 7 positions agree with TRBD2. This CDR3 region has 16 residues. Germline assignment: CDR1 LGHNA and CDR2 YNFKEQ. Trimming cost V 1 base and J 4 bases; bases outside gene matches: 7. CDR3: CASSQAEASGYNEQFF. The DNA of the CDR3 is TGTGCCAGCAGCCAAGCGGAGGCTAGCGGATACAATGAGCAGTTCTTC.

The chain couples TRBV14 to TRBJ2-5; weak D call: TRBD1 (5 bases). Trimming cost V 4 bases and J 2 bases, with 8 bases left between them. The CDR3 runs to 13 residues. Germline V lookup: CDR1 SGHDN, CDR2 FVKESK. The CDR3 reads CASSPTGQETQYF. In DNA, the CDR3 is TGTGCCAGCAGCCCCACAGGTCAAGAGACCCAGTACTTC.

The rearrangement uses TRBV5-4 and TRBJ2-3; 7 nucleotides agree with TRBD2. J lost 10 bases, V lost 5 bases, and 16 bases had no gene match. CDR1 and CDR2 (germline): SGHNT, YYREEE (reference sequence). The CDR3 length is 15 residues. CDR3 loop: CASSSGLGTIKAQYF. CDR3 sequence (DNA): TGTGCCAGCAGTTCAGGACTAGGAACAATAAAGGCGCAGTATTTT.

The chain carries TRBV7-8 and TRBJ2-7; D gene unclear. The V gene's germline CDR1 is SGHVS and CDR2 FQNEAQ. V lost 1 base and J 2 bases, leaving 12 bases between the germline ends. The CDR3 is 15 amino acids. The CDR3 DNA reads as TGTGCCAGCAGCTTAGTTCCCCGGTTCCCCTACGAGCAGTACTTC. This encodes CASSLVPRFPYEQYF.

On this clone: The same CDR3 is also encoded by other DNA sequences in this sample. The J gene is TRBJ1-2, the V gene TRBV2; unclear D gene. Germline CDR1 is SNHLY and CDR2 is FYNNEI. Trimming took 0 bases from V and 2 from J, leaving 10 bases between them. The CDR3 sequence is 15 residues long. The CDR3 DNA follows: TGTGCCAGCAGTGAAGCCTCAGGCAGGAACTATGGCTACACCTTC. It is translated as CASSEASGRNYGYTF.

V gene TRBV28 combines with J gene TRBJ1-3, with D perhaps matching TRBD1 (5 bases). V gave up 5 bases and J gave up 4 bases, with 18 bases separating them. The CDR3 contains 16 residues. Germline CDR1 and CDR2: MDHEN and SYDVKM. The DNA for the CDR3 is TGTGCCAGCAGTGCATGGACGGGGGATTCAGGAAACACCATATATTTT. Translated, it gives CASSAWTGDSGNTIYF.

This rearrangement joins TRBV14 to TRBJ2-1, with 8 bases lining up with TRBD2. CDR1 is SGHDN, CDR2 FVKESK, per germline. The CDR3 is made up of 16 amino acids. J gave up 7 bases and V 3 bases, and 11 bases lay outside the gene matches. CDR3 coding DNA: TGTGCCAGCAGCCACCTCTATGCGGGAGGTCAGAATGAGCAGTTCTTC. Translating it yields CASSHLYAGGQNEQFF.

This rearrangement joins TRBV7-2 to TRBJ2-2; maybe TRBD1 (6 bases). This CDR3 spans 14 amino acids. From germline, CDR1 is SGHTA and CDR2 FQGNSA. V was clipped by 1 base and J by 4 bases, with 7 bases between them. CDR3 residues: CASSLDRVTGELFF. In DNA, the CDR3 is TGTGCCAGCAGCTTAGACAGGGTCACCGGGGAGCTGTTTTTT.

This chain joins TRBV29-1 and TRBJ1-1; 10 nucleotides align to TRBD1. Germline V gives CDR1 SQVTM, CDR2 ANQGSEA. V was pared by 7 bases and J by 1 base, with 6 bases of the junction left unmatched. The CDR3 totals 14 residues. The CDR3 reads CSANRDRGNTEAFF. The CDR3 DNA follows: TGCAGCGCAAATCGGGACAGGGGGAACACTGAAGCTTTCTTT.

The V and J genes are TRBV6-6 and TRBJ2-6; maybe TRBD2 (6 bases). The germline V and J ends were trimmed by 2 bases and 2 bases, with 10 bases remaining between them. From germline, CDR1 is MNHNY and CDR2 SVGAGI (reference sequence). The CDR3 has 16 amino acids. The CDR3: CASSYGGSAGANVLTF. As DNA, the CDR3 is TGTGCCAGCAGTTACGGAGGGTCGGCTGGGGCCAACGTCCTGACTTTC.

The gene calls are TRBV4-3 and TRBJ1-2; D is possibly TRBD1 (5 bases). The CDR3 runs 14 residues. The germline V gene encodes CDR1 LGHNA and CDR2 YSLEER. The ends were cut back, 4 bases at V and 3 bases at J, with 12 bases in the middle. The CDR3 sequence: CASSPTTRDYGYTF. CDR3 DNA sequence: TGCGCCAGCAGCCCCACGACCAGGGACTATGGCTACACCTTC.

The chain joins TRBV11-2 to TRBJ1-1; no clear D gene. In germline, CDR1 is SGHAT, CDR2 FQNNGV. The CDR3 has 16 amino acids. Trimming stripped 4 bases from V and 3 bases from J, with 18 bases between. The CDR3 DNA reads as TGTGCCAGCAGCTCCGGTTTTGGGCAGAAATACACTGAAGCTTTCTTT. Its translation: CASSSGFGQKYTEAFF.

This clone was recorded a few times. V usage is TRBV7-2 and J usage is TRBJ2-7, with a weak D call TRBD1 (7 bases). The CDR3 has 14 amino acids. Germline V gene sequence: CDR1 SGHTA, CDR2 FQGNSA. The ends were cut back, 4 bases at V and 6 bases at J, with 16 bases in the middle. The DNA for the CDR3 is TGTGCCAGCAGCTCAGGGGGGAAATCACCCGAGCAGTACTTC. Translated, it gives CASSSGGKSPEQYF. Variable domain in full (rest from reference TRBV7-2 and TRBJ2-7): GAGVSQSPSNKVTEKGKDVELRCDPISGHTALYWYRQSLGQGLEFLIYFQGNSAPDKSGLPSDRFSAERTGGSVSTLTIQRTQQEDSAVYLCASSSGGKSPEQYFGPGTRLTVT.

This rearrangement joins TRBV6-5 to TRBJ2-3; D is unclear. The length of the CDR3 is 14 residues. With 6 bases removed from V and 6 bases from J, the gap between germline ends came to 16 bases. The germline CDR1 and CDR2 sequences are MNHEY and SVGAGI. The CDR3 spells CASSSQLQRDTQYF. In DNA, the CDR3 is TGTGCCAGCAGCTCCCAGCTGCAGAGGGATACGCAGTATTTT.

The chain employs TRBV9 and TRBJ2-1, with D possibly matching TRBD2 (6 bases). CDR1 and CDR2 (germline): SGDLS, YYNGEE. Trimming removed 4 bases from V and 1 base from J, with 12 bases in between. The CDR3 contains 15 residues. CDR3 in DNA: TGTGCCAGCAGCCGCTCGGGGGAGTCCTACAATGAGCAGTTCTTC. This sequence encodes CASSRSGESYNEQFF.

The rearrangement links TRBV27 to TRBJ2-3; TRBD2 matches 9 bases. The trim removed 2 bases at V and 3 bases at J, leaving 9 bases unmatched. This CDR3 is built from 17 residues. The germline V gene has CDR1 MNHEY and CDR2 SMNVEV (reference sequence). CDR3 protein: CASSLTFLAGWTDTQYF. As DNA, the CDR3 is TGTGCCAGCAGTTTAACTTTTCTAGCGGGATGGACAGATACGCAGTATTTT.

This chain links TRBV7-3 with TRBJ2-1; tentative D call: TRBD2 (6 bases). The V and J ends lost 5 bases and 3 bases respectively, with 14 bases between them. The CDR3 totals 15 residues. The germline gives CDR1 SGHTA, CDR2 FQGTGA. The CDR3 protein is CASSPRLGDYNEQFF. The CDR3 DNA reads TGTGCCAGCAGCCCCCGACTAGGCGACTACAATGAGCAGTTCTTC.

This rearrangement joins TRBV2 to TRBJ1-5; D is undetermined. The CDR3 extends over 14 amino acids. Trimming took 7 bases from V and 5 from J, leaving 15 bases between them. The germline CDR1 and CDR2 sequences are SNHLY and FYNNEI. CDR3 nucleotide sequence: TGTGCCAGCACCGAAGGGAGGGTTTATCAGCCCCAGCATTTT. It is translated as CASTEGRVYQPQHF. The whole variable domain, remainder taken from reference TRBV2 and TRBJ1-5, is EPEVTQTPSHQVTQMGQEVILRCVPISNHLYFYWYRQILGQKVEFLVSFYNNEISEKSEIFDDQFSVERPDGSNFTLKIRSTKLEDSAMYFCASTEGRVYQPQHFGDGTRLSIL.

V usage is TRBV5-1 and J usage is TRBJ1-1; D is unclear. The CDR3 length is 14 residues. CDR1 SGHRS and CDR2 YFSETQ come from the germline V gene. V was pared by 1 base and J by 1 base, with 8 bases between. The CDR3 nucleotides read TGCGCCAGCAGCTTGAACGGTCCGAACACTGAAGCTTTCTTT. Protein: CASSLNGPNTEAFF.

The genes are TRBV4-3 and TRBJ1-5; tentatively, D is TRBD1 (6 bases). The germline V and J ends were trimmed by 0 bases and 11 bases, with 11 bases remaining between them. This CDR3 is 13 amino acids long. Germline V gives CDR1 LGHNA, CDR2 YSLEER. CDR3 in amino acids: CASSQDTEGAQHF. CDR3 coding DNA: TGCGCCAGCAGCCAAGATACAGAGGGGGCCCAGCATTTT.

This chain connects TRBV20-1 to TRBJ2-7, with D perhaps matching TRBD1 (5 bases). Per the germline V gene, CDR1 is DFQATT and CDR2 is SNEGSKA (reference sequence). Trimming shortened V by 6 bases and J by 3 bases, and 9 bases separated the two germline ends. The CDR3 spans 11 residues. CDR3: CSALTGYEQYF. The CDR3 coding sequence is TGCAGTGCCCTAACAGGCTACGAGCAGTACTTC.

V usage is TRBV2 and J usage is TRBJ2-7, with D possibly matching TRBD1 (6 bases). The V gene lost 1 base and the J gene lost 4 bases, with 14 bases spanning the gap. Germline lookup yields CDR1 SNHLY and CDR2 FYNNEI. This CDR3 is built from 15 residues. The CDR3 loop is CASSEEGGSGYEQYF. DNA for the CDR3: TGTGCCAGCAGTGAAGAAGGGGGTAGTGGTTACGAGCAGTACTTC.

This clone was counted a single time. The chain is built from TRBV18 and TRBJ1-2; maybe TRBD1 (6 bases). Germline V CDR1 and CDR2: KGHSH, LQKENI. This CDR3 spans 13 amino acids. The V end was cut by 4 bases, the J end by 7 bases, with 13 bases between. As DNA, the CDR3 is TGTGCCAGCTCACGAAAGGGGGAAGGTGGCTACACCTTC. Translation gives CASSRKGEGGYTF.

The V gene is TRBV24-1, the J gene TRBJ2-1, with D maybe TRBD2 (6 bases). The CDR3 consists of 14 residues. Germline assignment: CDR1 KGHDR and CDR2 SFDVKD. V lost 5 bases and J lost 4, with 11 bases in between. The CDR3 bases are TGTGCCACCAGTGTTACTAGCAGGTACAATGAGCAGTTCTTC. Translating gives CATSVTSRYNEQFF.

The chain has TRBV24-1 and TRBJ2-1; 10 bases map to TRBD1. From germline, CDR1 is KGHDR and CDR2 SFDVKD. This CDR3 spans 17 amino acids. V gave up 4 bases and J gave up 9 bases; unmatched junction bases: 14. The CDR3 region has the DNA TGTGCCACCAGTGACAACCCGGGACAGGGGTTCGGGGGTGAGCAGTTCTTC. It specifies CATSDNPGQGFGGEQFF.

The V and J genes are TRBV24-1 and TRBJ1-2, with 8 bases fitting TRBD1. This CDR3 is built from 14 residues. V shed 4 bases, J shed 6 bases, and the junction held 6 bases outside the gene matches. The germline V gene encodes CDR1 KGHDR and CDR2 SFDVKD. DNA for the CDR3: TGTGCCACCAGTGACCGGGGACAGGTTCATGGCTACACCTTC. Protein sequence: CATSDRGQVHGYTF.

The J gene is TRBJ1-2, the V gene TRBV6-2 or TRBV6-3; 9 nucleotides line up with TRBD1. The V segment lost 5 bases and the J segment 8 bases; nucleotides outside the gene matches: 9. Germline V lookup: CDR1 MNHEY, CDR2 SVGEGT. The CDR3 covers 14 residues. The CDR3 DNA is TGTGCCAGCAGTGGAGGGACAGGGTGGGCCGGCTACACCTTC. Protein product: CASSGGTGWAGYTF.

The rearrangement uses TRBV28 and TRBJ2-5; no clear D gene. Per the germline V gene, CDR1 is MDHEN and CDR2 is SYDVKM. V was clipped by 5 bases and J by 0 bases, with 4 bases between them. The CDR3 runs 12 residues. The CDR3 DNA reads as TGTGCCAGCAGTACAAACCAAGAGACCCAGTACTTC. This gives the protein CASSTNQETQYF. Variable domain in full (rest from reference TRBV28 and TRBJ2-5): DVKVTQSSRYLVKRTGEKVFLECVQDMDHENMFWYRQDPGLGLRLIYFSYDVKMKEKGDIPEGYSVSREKKERFSLILESASTNQTSMYLCASSTNQETQYFGPGTRLLVL.

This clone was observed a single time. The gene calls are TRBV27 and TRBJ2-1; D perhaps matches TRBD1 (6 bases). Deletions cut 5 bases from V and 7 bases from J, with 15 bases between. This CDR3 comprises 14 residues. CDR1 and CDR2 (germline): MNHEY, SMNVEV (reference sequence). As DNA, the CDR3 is TGTGCCAGCAGTACGTCCACAGGGAAGAATGAGCAGTTCTTC. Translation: CASSTSTGKNEQFF.